The entry below gives a single T cell receptor beta chain sequence along with its context. The source of the sample is a study of technical replicates of blood from a handful of donors. The CDR3 loop spans 16 amino acids. Germline values: CDR1 LNHNV, CDR2 YYDKDF (reference sequence). V trimming: 1 base; J trimming: 5 bases; junction bases outside the gene matches: 10. Produced via immunoSEQ multiplex PCR; TCRdb's table is partial and in-frame only. The sample has about 76,000 clones, approximately 96% seen once. J is TRBJ2-5 and V is TRBV15, with 7 bases aligning to TRBD2. This clonotype was sampled from a human donor in good health. The sample taken for sequencing was T cells isolated from PBMCs. The CDR3 reads CATSRGDLTSLETQYF. The CDR3 DNA sequence: TGTGCCACCAGCAGAGGGGATCTGACTAGCCTGGAGACCCAGTACTTC.